The clone carrying this T cell receptor beta chain was detected many times. As yet, its antigen is unknown. The read gets to within 3 residues of the CDR3 end, and the germline J gene fills in the rest. Both groups were predominantly of Caucasian heritage. Sequencing used immunoSEQ multiplex PCR; TCRdb keeps in-frame clones, though not all of them. The sample includes tens of thousands of clones, none of them occurring once. V gave up 0 bases and J gave up 2 bases, with 8 bases separating them. The germline V gene has CDR1 SGHDT and CDR2 YYEEEE. The CDR3 is made up of 14 amino acids. This record belongs to a study of T cell clonality in common variable immunodeficiency. Whole-study findings and limits: CVID subjects had higher TCRbeta clonality than healthy controls, most marked in about a third. Compared with controls, CVID subjects had fewer shared TCRbeta clones. Reportedly, TCR beta sequences from common variable immunodeficiency showed fewer deletions and N-nucleotide insertions.

Sequences were obtained from peripheral blood mononuclear cells. The genes are TRBV5-6 and TRBJ2-5, with D unresolved. This clonotype originated in a person between 18 and 75 years old in good health. The covered CDR3 bases are TGTGCCAGCAGCTTGGGGCCCAGACAAGAGACC. This codes for CASSLGPRQET. The full CDR3 protein is CASSLGPRQETQYF.